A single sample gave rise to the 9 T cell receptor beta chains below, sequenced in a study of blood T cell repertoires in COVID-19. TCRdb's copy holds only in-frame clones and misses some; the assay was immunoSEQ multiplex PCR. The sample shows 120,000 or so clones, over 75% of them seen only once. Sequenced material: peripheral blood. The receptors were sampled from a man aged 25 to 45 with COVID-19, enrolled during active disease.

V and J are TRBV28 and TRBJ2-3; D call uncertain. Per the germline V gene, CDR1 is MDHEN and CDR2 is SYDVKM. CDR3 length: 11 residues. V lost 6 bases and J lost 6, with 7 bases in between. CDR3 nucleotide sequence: TGTGCCAGCAGGCTCGAGGATACGCAGTATTTT. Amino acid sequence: CASRLEDTQYF. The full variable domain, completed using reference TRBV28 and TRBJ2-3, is DVKVTQSSRYLVKRTGEKVFLECVQDMDHENMFWYRQDPGLGLRLIYFSYDVKMKEKGDIPEGYSVSREKKERFSLILESASTNQTSMYLCASRLEDTQYFGPGTRLTVL.

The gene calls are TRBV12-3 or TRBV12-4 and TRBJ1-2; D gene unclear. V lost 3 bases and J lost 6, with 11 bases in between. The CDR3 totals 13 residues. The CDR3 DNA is TGTGCCAGCAGTTTGGCGGGAGACCATGGCTACACCTTC. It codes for CASSLAGDHGYTF.

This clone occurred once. The CDR3, as DNA: TGCGCCAGCAGCCAGAGGGAAGAGACCCAGTACTTC. Translation gives CASSQREETQYF. The chain links TRBV4-1 to TRBJ2-5, with D tentatively TRBD2 (5 bases). This CDR3 contains 12 residues. Germline CDR1 MGHRA, CDR2 YSYEKL. V lost 3 bases and J 3 bases, leaving 5 bases between the germline ends.

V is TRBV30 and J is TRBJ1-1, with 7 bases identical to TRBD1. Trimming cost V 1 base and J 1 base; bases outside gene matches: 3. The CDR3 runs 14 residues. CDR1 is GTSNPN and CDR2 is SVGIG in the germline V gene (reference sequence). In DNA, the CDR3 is TGTGCCTGGAGTGCGGACAGGTGGAACACTGAAGCTTTCTTT. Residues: CAWSADRWNTEAFF. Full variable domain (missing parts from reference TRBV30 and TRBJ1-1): SQTIHQWPATLVQPVGSPLSLECTVEGTSNPNLYWYRQAAGRGLQLLFYSVGIGQISSEVPQNLSASRPQDRQFILSSKKLLLSDSGFYLCAWSADRWNTEAFFGQGTRLTVV.

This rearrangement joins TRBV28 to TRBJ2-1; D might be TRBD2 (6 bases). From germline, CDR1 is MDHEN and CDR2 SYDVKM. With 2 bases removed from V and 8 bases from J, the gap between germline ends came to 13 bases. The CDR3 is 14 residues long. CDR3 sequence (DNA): TGTGCCAGCAGTTTAGACTCTCCGGGGGATGAGCAGTTCTTC. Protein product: CASSLDSPGDEQFF.

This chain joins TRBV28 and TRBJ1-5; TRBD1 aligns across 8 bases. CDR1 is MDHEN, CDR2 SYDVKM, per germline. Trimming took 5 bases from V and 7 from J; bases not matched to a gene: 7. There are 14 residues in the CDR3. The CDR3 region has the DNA TGTGCCAGCAGTCAGACAGGGGTAGGGCAGCCCCAGCATTTT. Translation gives CASSQTGVGQPQHF.

CDR3 region: CASSQVYGQTRGGANVLTF. The CDR3 coding sequence is TGCGCCAGCAGCCAAGTCTATGGGCAGACCAGGGGAGGGGCCAACGTCCTGACTTTC. The chain links TRBV4-1 to TRBJ2-6; TRBD1 might be the D (6 bases). This CDR3 contains 19 residues. V gave up 1 base and J gave up 4 bases, with 20 bases separating them. Germline loops: CDR1 MGHRA, CDR2 YSYEKL.

CDR3: CASSHGGGTDTQYF. The CDR3 region has the DNA TGCGCCAGCAGCCACGGTGGAGGGACAGATACGCAGTATTTT. V and J are TRBV4-1 and TRBJ2-3; TRBD2 is a possible D gene (6 bases). V was clipped by 3 bases and J by 3 bases, with 10 bases between them. Germline CDR1 reads MGHRA; CDR2 reads YSYEKL. The CDR3 sequence is 14 residues long.

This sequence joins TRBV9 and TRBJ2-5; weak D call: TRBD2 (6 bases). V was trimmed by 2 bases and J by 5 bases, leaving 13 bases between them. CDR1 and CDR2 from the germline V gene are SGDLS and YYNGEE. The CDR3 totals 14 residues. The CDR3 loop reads CASSVSLAAETQYF. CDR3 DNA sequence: TGTGCCAGCAGCGTCTCCTTAGCGGCGGAGACCCAGTACTTC.